This T cell receptor beta chain was recovered during a study of blood T cell repertoires in COVID-19 (dated by TCRdb to the early 2020s). For the wider study: The collaborator samples originated in the United States, Italy and Spain and spanned the acute and convalescent phases of COVID-19. The material from the prospective study consisted of cDNA or gDNA derived from T cells, B-cell-depleted T cells, or PBMCs. Subjects who had been exposed to COVID-19, were actively infected with it, or had recovered from it provided the deeply sampled blood TCRbeta repertoires that made up the dataset. The repertoires were released in a freely available public database meant as a resource for research on the immune response to SARS-CoV-2. Samples came from the ongoing ImmuneRACE study (first 160 participants) plus 1,254 subjects from 6 global collaborators. Sample metadata almost always included a de-identified subject ID, COVID-19 status, age in years and sex. HLA class I and class II types, where available, came from metadata supplied by the sample provider rather than from assay-based typing.

The germline V gene supplies CDR1 SGHRS and CDR2 YFSETQ. The germline ends are 12 bases apart after V is trimmed by 0 bases and J by 4 bases. The CDR3 runs 15 residues from the cysteine to the phenylalanine. Left in the record is the CDR3 DNA by itself, 45 bases read in frame from the first base. Notes on this clone: The target of this receptor is not known. It has no much larger one-base neighbor in the sample; base qualities were not kept.

Here is what the overall study found, with its caveats: Clinical and demographic metadata were provided uncurated, with the amount varying by source and participant.

Participants in the prospective study were aged about 18 to 90 years, lived in 24 United States geographic areas, and enrolled through a virtual design. In the prospective study, cohorts were assigned on the basis of participant-reported clinical history obtained from a screening survey and a study questionnaire. For ImmuneRACE Cohort 3, a participant was defined as recovered based on two consecutive negative NP/OP PCR tests, clearance by a healthcare professional, or resolution of symptoms. In the prospective study, mobile phlebotomists collected whole blood, serum and a nasopharyngeal or oropharyngeal swab from each participant. Participants in the prospective study had the option to provide additional blood draws and questionnaires over an approximately 2-month period. Blood samples from the prospective study were shipped frozen or at room temperature prior to DNA extraction. TCRbeta CDR3 regions were amplified from genomic DNA using the immunoSEQ Assay, a bias-controlled multiplex PCR. In the original analysis: Within the assay, amplification of reference gene primers was used to estimate how many nucleated cells each sample contained. To quantify the absolute abundance of each unique TCRbeta CDR3 rearrangement, sequence reads were collapsed and filtered. Productive Simpson clonality was computed per sample as the square root of Simpson's diversity index over productive rearrangements. As stored in TCRdb, this immuneACCESS dataset retains in-frame rearrangements with V and J assigned. A fraction of the clones does not appear; measured against another copy, unresolved V genes explain less than half of the discrepancy, and the remainder lacks a known reason. V and J calls and clone size follow that table, whereas D and trimming were derived from the DNA. The sample contains just over 300,000 clones, 70% to 90% of them found a single time. The ten largest make up 2.2% of the sample.

Material: PBMCs or T cells enriched from blood (not recorded which). The chain employs TRBV5-1 and TRBJ2-3, with TRBD2 as a weak D call on 7 bases. The clonotype comes from a man aged 25 to 40 who had recovered from COVID-19. CDR3 reads: CASSLEGGLADTQYF. The bases are TGCGCCAGCAGCTTGGAGGGGGGGCTGGCAGATACGCAGTATTTT.